This T cell receptor beta chain is from a study of regulatory T cells in long-lasting Graves disease. Study outcomes and limitations: TRBV28, TRBJ1-2 and TRBJ2-5 were favored in persistent disease.

Time point reported: newly diagnosed GD, antithyroid drugs for less than 3 months. Scientists built the TCR library using RNA that was extracted from PBMCs. To note about this clonotype: As yet, its antigen is unknown.

TCR beta libraries were built with iRepertoire HTBI primers and Arm-PCR of CDR3 regions. From the multiplex PCR reads, TCRdb called clonotypes with MiXCR, one entry per CDR3 protein. The sample comprises 530,000 or so distinct CDR3 sequences, about 13% of which are singletons, and over 7.5% rests with the top ten. Germline V gives CDR1 ENHRY, CDR2 SYGVKD. V trimming: 6 bases; J trimming: 2 bases; junction bases outside the gene matches: 7. The CDR3 runs to 15 residues. In addition, the sample was reused for a study of T cells in Graves' hyperthyroidism and ophthalmopathy.

This rearrangement joins TRBV10-3 to TRBJ2-1; 7 bases match TRBD1. The starting material was peripheral blood mononuclear cells (PBMCs), obtained at new diagnosis, from a patient treated with antithyroid drugs. This receptor was identified in a man aged 25 to 45 with Graves disease. CDR3: CAISTSQGAYNEQFF. The CDR3, as DNA: TGTGCCATCAGCACAAGTCAGGGGGCCTACAATGAGCAGTTCTTC.